Given below is one TCR beta chain in context. The CDR3 loop spans 15 amino acids. Germline V gene sequence: CDR1 LNHDA, CDR2 SQIVND (reference sequence). Trimming removed 4 bases from V and 1 base from J, with 10 bases in between. The record originates from a study of control samples from healthy donors and cancer patients. Sequencing used immunoSEQ multiplex PCR; TCRdb keeps in-frame clones, though not all of them. Of some 96,000 clones listed, roughly 87% are singletons. The sample consisted of blood. The clonotype was recovered from a woman in her fifties or sixties in good health. V and J are TRBV19 and TRBJ2-2, with D possibly TRBD2 on 5 matching bases. CDR3 DNA sequence: TGTGCCAGTAGTACGGCCGGACTGAACACCGGGGAGCTGTTTTTT. It codes for CASSTAGLNTGELFF.